The clone carrying this T cell receptor (beta chain) counts as medium-sized. Antigen specificity is unknown. Time point: sample taken at primary tumor resection. Unsorted whole RNA from tumor, nontumor lung or frozen PBMC underwent sequencing. Samples were donated by 72 untreated early-stage non-small cell lung cancer patients. The data were obtained in a study of spatial heterogeneity in lung cancer. Overall study context: Raw-read counts averaged over ten per unique TCR and UMI combination. Findings and caveats of the study: Blood carried ubiquitous expanded tumor TCRs more at resection than follow-up.

TCRdb re-called the 5' RACE reads with MiXCR, one entry per CDR3 protein. The table lists several thousand distinct CDR3 sequences, roughly 19% of them singletons, with about 17% in the top ten. This receptor was obtained from a female donor with early-stage non-small cell lung cancer. The material was PBMCs, obtained at surgery.

CDR3 nucleotides: TGTGCCACCAGCAGAGGGGGACGAGGGGGCAATGAGCAGTTCTTC. Residues: CATSRGGRGGNEQFF. The J gene is TRBJ2-1, the V gene TRBV15, with a tentative D call TRBD1 (6 bases). The ends were cut back, 1 base at V and 6 bases at J, with 13 bases in the middle. The CDR3 is 15 residues long. Looked up from germline, CDR1 is LNHNV and CDR2 is YYDKDF (reference sequence).